This is a list of T cell receptor beta chains from one sample in a study of blood T cell repertoires in COVID-19. Produced via immunoSEQ multiplex PCR; TCRdb's table is partial and in-frame only. The sample consists of 95,000 to 120,000 clones, roughly 80% of them appearing once. The sample was peripheral blood. The receptor set was obtained from a man in his fifties or sixties with acute or convalescent COVID-19. Both conserved end residues are part of each CDR3. A D gene is named only where the DNA matches it firmly. For some rows the clone size is stated as once, few or many, or as a class when expanded; others skip it.

clone_size j_call cdr3_length v_call d_call cdr3_nt cdr3_aa
- TRBJ2-5 16 TRBV6-1 TRBD2 TGTGCCAGCAGTGAAGGGAGCGGGGGGCTCCAAGAGACCCAGTACTTC CASSEGSGGLQETQYF
- TRBJ1-1 16 TRBV5-6 - TGTGCCAGCAGCTTGGGTGTAGGGGCAATGAACACTGAAGCTTTCTTT CASSLGVGAMNTEAFF
- TRBJ2-7 19 TRBV6-1 TRBD1 TGTGCCAGCAGTGGCCCCCGGGACAGGGATTCTAGCGGAACCTACGAGCAGTACTTC CASSGPRDRDSSGTYEQYF
- TRBJ2-7 14 TRBV2 TRBD1 TGTGCCAGCAGTGAAAACAGGGGCGCCTACGAGCAGTACTTC CASSENRGAYEQYF
- TRBJ1-3 13 TRBV11-1 - TGTGCCAGCAGCTTATCACTGGGAAACACCATATATTTT CASSLSLGNTIYF
- TRBJ1-2 15 TRBV21-1 - TGTGCCAGCAGCACCAGACAGGGGAGAATAGGAGGCTACACCTTC CASSTRQGRIGGYTF
few TRBJ1-1 16 TRBV5-1 - TGCGCCAGCAGCTTGGGGCAGACAGATAGGAACACTGAAGCTTTCTTT CASSLGQTDRNTEAFF
- TRBJ2-7 15 TRBV6-1 - TGTGCCAGCAGTGAACTTTTCCCAGGGCGCTACGAGCAGTACTTC CASSELFPGRYEQYF
- TRBJ1-6 14 TRBV19 - TGTGCCAGTAGTATCTTGACAGCTAACTCACCCCTCCACTTT CASSILTANSPLHF
- TRBJ1-2 12 TRBV30 TRBD1 TGTGCCTGGACAGGGGGCGCCTATGGCTACACCTTC CAWTGGAYGYTF
once TRBJ1-1 16 TRBV19 TRBD1 TGTGCCAGTCAAGGTACAGGGGACGGATGGAACACTGAAGCTTTCTTT CASQGTGDGWNTEAFF
few TRBJ2-7 15 TRBV6-6 TRBD1 TGTGCCAGCAGCCTAAGACAGGGATCAACCTACGAGCAGTACTTC CASSLRQGSTYEQYF
- TRBJ1-2 12 TRBV5-4 - TGTGCCAGCAGCTTCACAACTATCGGCTACACCTTC CASSFTTIGYTF
- TRBJ2-1 16 TRBV30 - TGTGCCTGGAGTTTCCTCGGTGCCCGGGGGAGAAATGAGCAGTTCTTC CAWSFLGARGRNEQFF
- TRBJ1-2 14 TRBV28 TRBD1 TGTGCCAGCAGTGTACTGACAGGGATCTTAGGCTACACCTTC CASSVLTGILGYTF
- TRBJ2-7 13 TRBV27 - TGTGCCAGCAGTCCCCGTAACTCCTACGAGCAGTACTTC CASSPRNSYEQYF
- TRBJ1-1 19 TRBV6-1 - TGTGCCAGCAGTGTTAGAGGGGAGGGATGGATGGGAAGGGACACTGAAGCTTTCTTT CASSVRGEGWMGRDTEAFF
- TRBJ2-3 15 TRBV11-2 - TGTGCCAGCAGCTTCGGGATAGGTCAAGCAGATACGCAGTATTTT CASSFGIGQADTQYF
- TRBJ1-2 15 TRBV24-1 TRBD1 TGTGCCACCAGTGACGCGAGGACAGGGATCAATGGCTACACCTTC CATSDARTGINGYTF
- TRBJ2-4 13 TRBV6-5 TRBD1 TGTGCCAGCGCGACAGGGGGGAAAAACATTCAGTACTTC CASATGGKNIQYF
- TRBJ2-1 15 TRBV3-1/TRBV3-2 - TGTGCCAGCAGCCAAGCCGGGACAACAAACAATGAGCAGTTCTTC CASSQAGTTNNEQFF
- TRBJ2-7 14 TRBV10-3 - TGTGCCATCAGTGAGTCAGGGGGACCCTTAGAGCAGTACTTC CAISESGGPLEQYF
- TRBJ1-5 15 TRBV24-1 TRBD1 TGTGCCACCAGTAACACAGGGGGCCTGGGTCAGCCCCAGCATTTT CATSNTGGLGQPQHF
- TRBJ1-3 17 TRBV9 - TGTGCCAGCAGTTTGGGCTGGGGCAGCAACTCTGGAAACACCATATATTTT CASSLGWGSNSGNTIYF
- TRBJ1-2 15 TRBV30 TRBD1 TGTGCCTGGGGTCGGGACAGGTTCCCACTTCGAGGCTACACCTTC CAWGRDRFPLRGYTF
- TRBJ1-2 15 TRBV11-2 TRBD1 TGTGCCAGCAGCTTAGCCCTCGACAGGGCTCGGGGCTACACCTTC CASSLALDRARGYTF
- TRBJ2-2 14 TRBV24-1 TRBD1 TGTGCCACCAAAGGGACAGGGAACACCGGGGAGCTGTTTTTT CATKGTGNTGELFF
- TRBJ2-1 16 TRBV19 TRBD1 TGTGCCAGTAGTATTTCCGCAGGGGGCTCCTACAATGAGCAGTTCTTC CASSISAGGSYNEQFF
- TRBJ1-1 14 TRBV7-8 - TGTGCCAGCAGCTCCGGACAGTCGTACACTGAAGCTTTCTTT CASSSGQSYTEAFF
once TRBJ2-1 17 TRBV2 TRBD2 TGTGCCAGCAGTGAATTTGGCGGGGGGGGACTCCTGGATGAGCAGTTCTTC CASSEFGGGGLLDEQFF
- TRBJ1-3 14 TRBV29-1 - TGCAGCGTTGGTGAGCAATACTCTGGAAACACCATATATTTT CSVGEQYSGNTIYF
- TRBJ2-1 15 TRBV11-2 - TGTGCCAGCAGCTTAAACCCAAGACGGGAAAATGAGCAGTTCTTC CASSLNPRRENEQFF
- TRBJ1-3 14 TRBV5-1 TRBD1 TGCGCCAGCAGCCCCCGTCCCAGGGGGGACACCATATATTTT CASSPRPRGDTIYF
- TRBJ2-3 14 TRBV3-1/TRBV3-2 - TGTGCCAGCAGCCCGTCAGGGGTCGGAGATACGCAGTATTTT CASSPSGVGDTQYF
few TRBJ1-2 15 TRBV30 TRBD1 TGTGCCTGGAGGGGTATAGACAGGGGCCCTGGTTACTACACCTTC CAWRGIDRGPGYYTF
- TRBJ1-3 14 TRBV30 - TGTGCCTGGAGGCCCCGGGGGTCTGGAAACACCATATATTTT CAWRPRGSGNTIYF
- TRBJ1-4 16 TRBV5-1 - TGCGCCAGCAGCGTCCCGACAGGCGCAACTAATGAAAAACTGTTTTTT CASSVPTGATNEKLFF
few TRBJ1-4 13 TRBV6-5 - TGTGCCAGCAGACAGGGCTTGGCGGAAAAACTGTTTTTT CASRQGLAEKLFF
- TRBJ1-3 13 TRBV19 - TGTGCCAGTACAGGGGTTCCTGGAAACACCATATATTTT CASTGVPGNTIYF
- TRBJ1-1 15 TRBV3-1/TRBV3-2 - TGTGCCAGCAGCCAAGAACTGACAGGGAACACTGAAGCTTTCTTT CASSQELTGNTEAFF
once TRBJ1-2 13 TRBV9 TRBD1 TGTGCCAGCAGAGAACAGGGGGCGCGCGGCTACACCTTC CASREQGARGYTF
- TRBJ1-6 15 TRBV10-2 - TGCGCCAGCAGTGAGAGACAGGTCAGAGATTCACCCCTCCACTTT CASSERQVRDSPLHF
- TRBJ1-4 13 TRBV25-1 - TGTGCCAGCGGGGCCGCAACTAATGAAAAACTGTTTTTT CASGAATNEKLFF
- TRBJ1-1 14 TRBV5-1 - TGCGCCAGCAGCTTCTCCGCCGGTAGTACTGAAGCTTTCTTT CASSFSAGSTEAFF
once TRBJ1-4 14 TRBV9 - TGTGCCAGCAGCGGAGGGGGAAGGGTTGAAAAACTGTTTTTT CASSGGGRVEKLFF
- TRBJ2-7 14 TRBV14 TRBD1 TGTGCCAGCAGCCAAGGGACAGGGGAATACGAGCAGTACTTC CASSQGTGEYEQYF
- TRBJ1-4 15 TRBV3-1/TRBV3-2 - TGTGCCAGCAGCCAAGACCCCCGGGAGCCTGAAAAACTGTTTTTT CASSQDPREPEKLFF
- TRBJ1-4 14 TRBV5-1 - TGCGCCAGCAGCTTGTGGGAGTTCGGTGAAAAACTGTTTTTT CASSLWEFGEKLFF
- TRBJ1-6 14 TRBV19 TRBD1 TGTGCCTCTCGACGGGCAGGGGGCGAGTCACCCCTCCACTTT CASRRAGGESPLHF
- TRBJ2-1 17 TRBV27 - TGTGCCAGCAGTTTAAGGTCCACTGGGGCTTTATACAATGAGCAGTTCTTC CASSLRSTGALYNEQFF
- TRBJ1-2 12 TRBV6-5 - TGTGCCAGCATCAGGGGAAACTATGGCTACACCTTC CASIRGNYGYTF
- TRBJ1-1 14 TRBV5-5 - TGTGCCAGCAGCTTGGATCCAGGGAGGACTGAAGCTTTCTTT CASSLDPGRTEAFF
- TRBJ1-1 14 TRBV5-8 TRBD1 TGTGCCAGCAGCTATGTTCAGGGGGACACTGAAGCTTTCTTT CASSYVQGDTEAFF
- TRBJ1-2 14 TRBV29-1 - TGCAGCGTCAAGACGGGCGGGGGGCAGGGTGGCTACACCTTC CSVKTGGGQGGYTF
- TRBJ2-3 14 TRBV5-4 TRBD2 TGTGCCAGCAGCCTTAGCGGGGGGAGAGATACGCAGTATTTT CASSLSGGRDTQYF
- TRBJ1-4 15 TRBV5-1 - TGCGCCAGCAGCTTGGCCGCAGGGGTGGAAGAAAAACTGTTTTTT CASSLAAGVEEKLFF